The rows below give T cell receptor beta chains drawn from one sample of a study of brain T cells in children with intractable seizures. Measured with immunoSEQ multiplex PCR; TCRdb has only the in-frame clones, and not every one. The sample includes 55,000 to 80,000 clones, roughly 95% seen only once; the top ten take more than 0.3%. The sample was peripheral blood, taken at surgery. The receptors were sampled from a boy younger than two with focal cortical dysplasia and intractable seizures. Both conserved end residues are part of each CDR3. A D gene is named only where the DNA matches it firmly.

V,D,J,CDR3
TRBV5-6,TRBD2,TRBJ2-3,CASSLGGDTQYF
TRBV6-5,.,TRBJ1-2,CASSYSNGAGYTF
TRBV7-9,.,TRBJ2-2,CASSPTGTPIGGELFF
TRBV6-1,.,TRBJ1-5,CASSEGVGLTQPQHF
TRBV7-2,.,TRBJ1-2,CASSLVGGSGYGYTF
TRBV5-1,TRBD1,TRBJ2-5,CASSTRTGGVEETQYF
TRBV12-2,.,TRBJ1-2,CASRLGTGADGYTF
TRBV28,.,TRBJ1-4,CASKQTNEKLFF
TRBV25-1,TRBD1,TRBJ2-5,CASSESQGQGFDETQYF
TRBV18,.,TRBJ1-1,CASSPTGSRNTEAFF
TRBV7-9,.,TRBJ1-6,CASSLGRTVNSPLHF
TRBV5-1,.,TRBJ2-5,CASSLGSQETQYF
TRBV2,.,TRBJ2-3,CATASETDTQYF
TRBV14,.,TRBJ2-1,CASSQGNYNEQFF
TRBV5-1,TRBD2,TRBJ2-6,CASSLVASGGAAGANVLTF
TRBV4-1,TRBD2,TRBJ2-1,CASSQEATSGGVNEQFF
TRBV27,.,TRBJ1-5,CASSGQNQPQHF
TRBV11-2,.,TRBJ1-2,CASSASGQYGYTF
TRBV6-5,.,TRBJ2-7,CASSYRIEEGYEQYF
TRBV27,TRBD1,TRBJ2-7,CASRGWERQGEGEQYF
TRBV7-9,.,TRBJ2-7,CASSLSSREQYF
TRBV18,.,TRBJ1-1,CASSGENTEAFF
TRBV5-4,TRBD1,TRBJ1-3,CASSPGTGTGNTIYF
TRBV7-9,.,TRBJ2-3,CASSLALLIARTDTQYF
TRBV12-3/TRBV12-4,TRBD1,TRBJ1-2,CASSLGTDYGYTF
TRBV5-1,TRBD1,TRBJ2-7,CASGPDRGYEQYF
TRBV7-7,.,TRBJ2-5,CASSLRADQETQYF
TRBV3-1/TRBV3-2,.,TRBJ2-5,CASSPSPFQETQYF
TRBV27,.,TRBJ2-7,CASSLKFAFPFHYEQYF
TRBV10-3,TRBD1,TRBJ1-1,CAISDPGQGFGRAFF
TRBV28,.,TRBJ2-2,CASSPRLSPGELFF
TRBV2,.,TRBJ2-2,CASSYMTSANTGELFF
TRBV6-5,TRBD1,TRBJ2-7,CASSRDRTYEQYF
TRBV7-2,.,TRBJ1-5,CASSLTVNQPQHF
TRBV10-2,TRBD1,TRBJ2-7,CASRSGTGSSYEQYF
TRBV12-3/TRBV12-4,.,TRBJ2-7,CASSYIVEDEQYF
TRBV10-1,.,TRBJ1-5,CASSDRFRFQPQHF
TRBV19,.,TRBJ1-1,CASRRSGANTEAFF
TRBV19,TRBD1,TRBJ2-5,CASSGDREETQYF